This TCR beta chain stems from a study of T cell changes during pregnancy in multiple sclerosis. CDR1 is SNHLY and CDR2 is FYNNEI in the germline V gene. V gave up 1 base and J gave up 4 bases, with 11 bases separating them. The CDR3 contains 15 residues. Clones were sequenced by immunoSEQ multiplex PCR, and TCRdb holds only the in-frame ones, with some missing. The repertoire holds 29,000 or so clones, roughly nine tenths seen once, with 0.65% to 0.9% in the top ten. The starting material was CD4+ T cells from peripheral blood mononuclear cells, obtained in the first trimester of pregnancy. The chain has TRBV2 and TRBJ2-1, with a tentative D call TRBD1 (5 bases). The receptor was derived from a female donor with multiple sclerosis, enrolled in a pregnancy study. CDR3 nucleotides: TGTGCCAGCAGTGAAGGATCGACAGCTTACAATGAGCAGTTCTTC. Protein sequence: CASSEGSTAYNEQFF.